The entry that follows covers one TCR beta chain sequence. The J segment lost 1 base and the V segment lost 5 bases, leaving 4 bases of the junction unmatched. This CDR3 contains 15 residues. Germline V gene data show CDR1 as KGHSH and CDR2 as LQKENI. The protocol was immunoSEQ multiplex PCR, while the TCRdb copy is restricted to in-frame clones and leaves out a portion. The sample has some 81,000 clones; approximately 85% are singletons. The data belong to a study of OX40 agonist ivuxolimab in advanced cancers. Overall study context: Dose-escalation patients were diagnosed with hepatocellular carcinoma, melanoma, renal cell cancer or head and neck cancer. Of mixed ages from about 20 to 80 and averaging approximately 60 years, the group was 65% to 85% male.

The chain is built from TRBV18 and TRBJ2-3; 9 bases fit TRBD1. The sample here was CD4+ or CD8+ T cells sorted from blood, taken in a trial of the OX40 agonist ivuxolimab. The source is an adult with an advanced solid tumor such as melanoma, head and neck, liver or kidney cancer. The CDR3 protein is CASSVRTGGTDTQYF. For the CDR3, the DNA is TGTGCCAGCTCAGTGAGGACAGGGGGCACAGATACGCAGTATTTT.